These 15 T cell receptor beta chains were sequenced from one sample in a study of blood T cells in healthy people across ages. Through a sample-barcoded 5' primer and a J-beta primer mix, a second PCR was run for roughly 6 to 12 cycles. One entry per CDR3 protein, called by TCRdb with MiXCR from the 5' RACE reads. This sample has around 500,000 distinct CDR3 sequences; roughly 48% occur once, and the top ten carry just under 25%. Sequenced input: blood. The receptors were gathered from a man older than 75 in good health.

This clonotype has ten or more counts. The chain recombines TRBV6-5 with TRBJ2-1; either TRBD1 or TRBD2 may supply D (5 bases each). The germline V gene encodes CDR1 MNHEY and CDR2 SVGAGI. This CDR3 has 13 residues. Deletions cut 1 base from V and 10 bases from J, with 11 bases between. In DNA form, the CDR3 reads TGTGCCAGCAGTTACTGGGGGAGCTGGGAGCAGTTCTTC. Its protein is CASSYWGSWEQFF.

V and J are TRBV11-2 and TRBJ1-1; the D gene is possibly TRBD1 (6 bases). Germline V gives CDR1 SGHAT, CDR2 FQNNGV. The V and J ends lost 5 bases and 3 bases respectively, with 16 bases between them. This CDR3 contains 15 residues. CDR3 nucleotides: TGTGCCAGCAGCCCCGCCCCGGGGGGCCACACTGAAGCTTTCTTT. This encodes CASSPAPGGHTEAFF.

The chain uses TRBV9 and TRBJ2-1, with 10 bases aligning to TRBD2. The CDR3 is 15 residues long. The V gene's germline CDR1 is SGDLS and CDR2 YYNGEE. V gave up 4 bases and J gave up 10 bases; unmatched junction bases: 11. The CDR3 DNA reads TGTGCCAGCAGCCCTCAGCGGGAGGGCCCGTACGAGCAGTTCTTC. It codes for CASSPQREGPYEQFF.

This clonotype appeared a few times. The chain links TRBV27 to TRBJ2-7; TRBD1 aligns across 7 bases. Per the germline V gene, CDR1 is MNHEY and CDR2 is SMNVEV (reference sequence). The CDR3 consists of 15 residues. With V trimmed by 0 bases and J by 2 bases, 4 bases remained unmatched. The CDR3 spells CASSLSSQGAYEQYF. The CDR3 nucleotides are TGTGCCAGCAGTTTATCGTCGCAGGGGGCCTACGAGCAGTACTTC.

This clonotype was counted only a few times. CDR3 nucleotide sequence: TGTGCCAGCAGTTACGAGGAGGGGGAAGAGCGGAACTATGGCTACACCTTC. Translating gives CASSYEEGEERNYGYTF. The chain couples TRBV6-2 or TRBV6-3 to TRBJ1-2; possibly TRBD1 for D (6 bases). CDR3 length: 17 residues. Germline V lookup: CDR1 MNHEY, CDR2 SVGEGT. The V end was cut by 2 bases, the J end by 2 bases, with 18 bases between.

The chain combines TRBV2 with TRBJ2-7; 7 bases line up with TRBD2. Germline-derived CDR1 and CDR2 are SNHLY and FYNNEI. The V segment lost 7 bases and the J segment 4 bases; nucleotides outside the gene matches: 10. The CDR3 length is 14 residues. CDR3 protein: CASTEGGSAYEQYF. DNA of the CDR3: TGTGCCAGCACCGAGGGAGGGAGCGCATACGAGCAGTACTTC.

The rearrangement uses TRBV20-1 and TRBJ2-7, with TRBD2 identical over 8 bases. The CDR3 consists of 14 residues. J gave up 3 bases and V 2 bases, and 6 bases lay outside the gene matches. Germline CDR1 reads DFQATT; CDR2 reads SNEGSKA (reference sequence). Here the CDR3 DNA reads TGCAGTGCTAGAATTACTAGCGGACACTACGAGCAGTACTTC. It is translated as CSARITSGHYEQYF.

V and J are TRBV7-9 and TRBJ1-1; no firm D call. This CDR3 spans 13 amino acids. Germline V lookup: CDR1 SEHNR, CDR2 FQNEAQ (reference sequence). Between the trimmed V and J ends, which lost 2 bases and 1 base, there was a span of 5 bases. The CDR3 sequence is CASSLTQNTEAFF. The CDR3 nucleotides read TGTGCCAGCAGCTTAACCCAGAACACTGAAGCTTTCTTT.

This chain joins TRBV27 and TRBJ2-4; D possibly matches TRBD1 or TRBD2 (6 bases each). Gene TRBJ2-7 matches the end of the DNA better, so the J call may be wrong. Germline V gene lookup returns CDR1 MNHEY and CDR2 SMNVEV (reference sequence). This CDR3 region has 16 residues. Here the CDR3 reads CASSPLGGEGSYEQYF. For the CDR3, the DNA is TGTGCCAGCAGTCCACTCGGGGGCGAGGGGTCCTACGAGCAGTACTTC.

The chain links TRBV7-2 to TRBJ2-5; D possibly corresponds to TRBD2 (5 bases). Germline V gene lookup returns CDR1 SGHTA and CDR2 FQGNSA. V was pared by 6 bases and J by 3 bases, with 11 bases between. This CDR3 is built from 13 residues. The CDR3, as DNA: TGTGCCAGCAGATTCAGCGGCGAAGAGACCCAGTACTTC. It encodes CASRFSGEETQYF.

There are many counts of this clonotype. V and J are TRBV4-1 and TRBJ1-2, with a tentative D call TRBD1 (6 bases). The CDR3 has 17 residues. V gave up 4 bases and J gave up 0 bases, with 18 bases separating them. Germline CDR1 reads MGHRA; CDR2 reads YSYEKL. The CDR3 nucleotides are TGCGCCAGCAGCCCCACTACCGGGACAATCGCTAACTATGGCTACACCTTC. Translating it yields CASSPTTGTIANYGYTF.

The V and J genes are TRBV5-1 and TRBJ2-1; 8 positions match TRBD1. Germline V gives CDR1 SGHRS, CDR2 YFSETQ. The CDR3 covers 17 residues. The trim removed 0 bases at V and 8 bases at J, leaving 13 bases unmatched. The CDR3 loop reads CASSLARWDRSRDEQFF. DNA of the CDR3: TGCGCCAGCAGCTTGGCCCGATGGGACAGGAGTAGGGATGAGCAGTTCTTC.

This rearrangement joins TRBV20-1 to TRBJ2-2; possibly TRBD2 for D (6 bases). CDR1 and CDR2 from the germline V gene are DFQATT and SNEGSKA (reference sequence). Trimming cost V 3 bases and J 6 bases, with 8 bases left between them. This CDR3 region has 12 residues. The CDR3 region has the DNA TGCAGTGCTAGCGGGAGAGCCGGGGAGCTGTTTTTT. Its protein is CSASGRAGELFF.

The chain recombines TRBV20-1 with TRBJ2-1; D is possibly TRBD1 (5 bases). The CDR3 contains 14 residues. CDR1 and CDR2 from the germline V gene are DFQATT and SNEGSKA (reference sequence). With 3 bases removed from V and 7 bases from J, the gap between germline ends came to 16 bases. The CDR3 coding sequence is TGCAGTGCTAGTTATCCAGGGTCGTGGAATGAGCAGTTCTTC. It yields the protein CSASYPGSWNEQFF.

This clonotype was found a few times. V and J are TRBV20-1 and TRBJ1-6; 8 nucleotides line up with TRBD1. In germline, CDR1 is DFQATT, CDR2 SNEGSKA (reference sequence). V lost 0 bases and J lost 4; bases outside the gene matches: 5. CDR3 size: 16 residues. DNA for the CDR3: TGCAGTGCTAGAGATCCCGGGACAGGATATAATTCACCCCTCCACTTT. It encodes CSARDPGTGYNSPLHF.